One and the same sample provided the 10 T cell receptor beta chains below, sequenced in a study of beta chain features in type 1 diabetes. Since all of the isolated RNA was reverse transcribed, expressed TCRB transcripts were what got sequenced. Produced via immunoSEQ multiplex PCR; TCRdb's table is partial and in-frame only. The sample carries about 240,000 clones, around 26% recorded once. Specimen: central memory CD4+ T cells from blood. The source of these receptors is a man aged 30 to 45 in good health.

This sequence joins TRBV19 and TRBJ1-2, with 9 bases matching TRBD1. The CDR3 is 16 residues long. From germline, CDR1 is LNHDA and CDR2 SQIVND (reference sequence). Trimming took 4 bases from V and 7 from J; bases not matched to a gene: 13. CDR3 bases: TGTGCCAGTAGTACGCTGGACAGGGGTCCCGCTGGTGGCTACACCTTC. This gives the protein CASSTLDRGPAGGYTF.

The chain employs TRBV5-6 and TRBJ2-5; tentative D call: TRBD2 (5 bases). This CDR3 is 18 amino acids long. Trimming removed 5 bases from V and 7 bases from J, with 30 bases in between. The germline V gene has CDR1 SGHDT and CDR2 YYEEEE. The DNA for the CDR3 is TGTGCCAGCAGTTCCCGAGGGTGGATAGCCGACGCGTTGTGGACCCAGTACTTC. This translates into CASSSRGWIADALWTQYF.

Only a few counts were recorded for this clone. The V call is TRBV7-2, the J call TRBJ2-4; D may correspond to TRBD1 or TRBD2 (5 bases each). V lost 5 bases and J 11 bases, leaving 19 bases between the germline ends. This CDR3 has 14 residues. CDR1 is SGHTA and CDR2 is FQGNSA in the germline V gene. CDR3 sequence (DNA): TGTGCCAGCAGCGGCACCGGGACCGATCTGGTTCAGTACTTC. It yields the protein CASSGTGTDLVQYF.

This clone was picked up a small number of times. The chain recombines TRBV5-1 with TRBJ2-2; TRBD2 matches 11 bases. V trimming: 6 bases; J trimming: 2 bases; junction bases outside the gene matches: 6. Germline V gene sequence: CDR1 SGHRS, CDR2 YFSETQ. The CDR3 extends over 16 amino acids. The DNA of the CDR3 is TGCGCCAGCAACCCCACTAGCGGGGGTAACACCGGGGAGCTGTTTTTT. Protein: CASNPTSGGNTGELFF.

The chain links TRBV7-6 to TRBJ2-1; D gene ambiguous. Trimming stripped 5 bases from V and 6 bases from J, with 8 bases between. The V gene's germline CDR1 is SGHVS and CDR2 FNYEAQ. The CDR3 length is 12 residues. CDR3 protein: CASSEVSNEQFF. In DNA, the CDR3 is TGTGCCAGCAGCGAAGTGAGCAATGAGCAGTTCTTC. The whole variable domain, remainder taken from reference TRBV7-6 and TRBJ2-1, is GAGVSQSPRYKVTKRGQDVALRCDPISGHVSLYWYRQALGQGPEFLTYFNYEAQQDKSGLPNDRFSAERPEGSISTLTIQRTEQRDSAMYRCASSEVSNEQFFGPGTRLTVL.

This chain links TRBV15 with TRBJ2-1; 12 positions match TRBD2. Trimming cost V 2 bases and J 6 bases; bases outside gene matches: 8. Germline lookup yields CDR1 LNHNV and CDR2 YYDKDF (reference sequence). CDR3 size: 17 residues. The CDR3 loop is CATSRTLAGGPGNEQFF. Here the CDR3 DNA reads TGTGCCACCAGCAGAACCCTAGCGGGGGGGCCCGGCAATGAGCAGTTCTTC.

There are a few counts of this clone. The V call is TRBV29-1, the J call TRBJ2-5, with 8 bases matching TRBD2. The V segment lost 6 bases and the J segment 11 bases; nucleotides outside the gene matches: 8. Germline values: CDR1 SQVTM, CDR2 ANQGSEA. CDR3 length: 11 amino acids. The CDR3 DNA reads TGCAGCGTCCATACTAGCGGAGAGCAGTACTTC. It specifies CSVHTSGEQYF.

A remark on this clone: The sample carries other DNA sequences with the same CDR3. This chain connects TRBV25-1 to TRBJ2-1, with TRBD2 matching 10 bases. The CDR3 is made up of 15 amino acids. J was trimmed by 6 bases and V by 6 bases; bases with no gene match: 8. Germline V gene lookup returns CDR1 MGHDK and CDR2 SYGVNS. For the CDR3, the DNA is TGTGCCAGCAGCCGGACTAGCGGAGGGGGCAATGAGCAGTTCTTC. This codes for CASSRTSGGGNEQFF.

This chain connects TRBV7-9 to TRBJ2-7; possible D gene TRBD2, 5 bases. Germline CDR1 and CDR2: SEHNR and FQNEAQ (reference sequence). V gave up 5 bases and J gave up 6 bases, with 11 bases separating them. The CDR3 covers 12 residues. The CDR3 sequence: CASSSTSPEQYF. The DNA of the CDR3 is TGTGCCAGCAGCAGTACTAGTCCCGAGCAGTACTTC.

The J gene is TRBJ2-3, the V gene TRBV6-5; TRBD2 might be the D (5 bases). The CDR3 is 13 amino acids. Germline CDR1 is MNHEY and CDR2 is SVGAGI. Trimming took off 6 bases at V and 1 base at J, with 8 bases between the two ends. CDR3 protein: CASRDGGTDTQYF. The CDR3 nucleotides are TGTGCCAGCAGAGACGGGGGCACAGATACGCAGTATTTT.